This T cell receptor (beta chain) was sequenced for a study of blood T cell repertoires in COVID-19. As for the study in general: COVID-19 samples collected from the United States, Italy and Spain covered acute and convalescent phases. T cells, B-cell-depleted T cells, or PBMCs provided the cDNA or gDNA that served as material.

Authors' methods: Amplified reference gene primers provided the basis for estimating nucleated cell counts. Sequencing was performed with immunoSEQ multiplex PCR; in TCRdb, only in-frame clones are kept and a portion is missing. V and J calls and clone size come straight from that table; D and trimming were deduced from the DNA. This sample has around 46,000 clones, with approximately 89% found just once. V was trimmed by 1 base and J by 3 bases, leaving 15 bases between them. The CDR3 contains 15 residues. CDR1 is SQVTM, CDR2 ANQGSEA, per germline. This clonotype originated in a man aged 55 to 70 with active or convalescent COVID-19. The chain uses TRBV29-1 and TRBJ1-2; TRBD1 is a possible D gene (6 bases). Sequenced material: peripheral blood. The DNA of the CDR3 is TGCAGCGTTGAAGGAGGCGGGGGGCGAGACTATGGCTACACCTTC. Amino acids: CSVEGGGGRDYGYTF.